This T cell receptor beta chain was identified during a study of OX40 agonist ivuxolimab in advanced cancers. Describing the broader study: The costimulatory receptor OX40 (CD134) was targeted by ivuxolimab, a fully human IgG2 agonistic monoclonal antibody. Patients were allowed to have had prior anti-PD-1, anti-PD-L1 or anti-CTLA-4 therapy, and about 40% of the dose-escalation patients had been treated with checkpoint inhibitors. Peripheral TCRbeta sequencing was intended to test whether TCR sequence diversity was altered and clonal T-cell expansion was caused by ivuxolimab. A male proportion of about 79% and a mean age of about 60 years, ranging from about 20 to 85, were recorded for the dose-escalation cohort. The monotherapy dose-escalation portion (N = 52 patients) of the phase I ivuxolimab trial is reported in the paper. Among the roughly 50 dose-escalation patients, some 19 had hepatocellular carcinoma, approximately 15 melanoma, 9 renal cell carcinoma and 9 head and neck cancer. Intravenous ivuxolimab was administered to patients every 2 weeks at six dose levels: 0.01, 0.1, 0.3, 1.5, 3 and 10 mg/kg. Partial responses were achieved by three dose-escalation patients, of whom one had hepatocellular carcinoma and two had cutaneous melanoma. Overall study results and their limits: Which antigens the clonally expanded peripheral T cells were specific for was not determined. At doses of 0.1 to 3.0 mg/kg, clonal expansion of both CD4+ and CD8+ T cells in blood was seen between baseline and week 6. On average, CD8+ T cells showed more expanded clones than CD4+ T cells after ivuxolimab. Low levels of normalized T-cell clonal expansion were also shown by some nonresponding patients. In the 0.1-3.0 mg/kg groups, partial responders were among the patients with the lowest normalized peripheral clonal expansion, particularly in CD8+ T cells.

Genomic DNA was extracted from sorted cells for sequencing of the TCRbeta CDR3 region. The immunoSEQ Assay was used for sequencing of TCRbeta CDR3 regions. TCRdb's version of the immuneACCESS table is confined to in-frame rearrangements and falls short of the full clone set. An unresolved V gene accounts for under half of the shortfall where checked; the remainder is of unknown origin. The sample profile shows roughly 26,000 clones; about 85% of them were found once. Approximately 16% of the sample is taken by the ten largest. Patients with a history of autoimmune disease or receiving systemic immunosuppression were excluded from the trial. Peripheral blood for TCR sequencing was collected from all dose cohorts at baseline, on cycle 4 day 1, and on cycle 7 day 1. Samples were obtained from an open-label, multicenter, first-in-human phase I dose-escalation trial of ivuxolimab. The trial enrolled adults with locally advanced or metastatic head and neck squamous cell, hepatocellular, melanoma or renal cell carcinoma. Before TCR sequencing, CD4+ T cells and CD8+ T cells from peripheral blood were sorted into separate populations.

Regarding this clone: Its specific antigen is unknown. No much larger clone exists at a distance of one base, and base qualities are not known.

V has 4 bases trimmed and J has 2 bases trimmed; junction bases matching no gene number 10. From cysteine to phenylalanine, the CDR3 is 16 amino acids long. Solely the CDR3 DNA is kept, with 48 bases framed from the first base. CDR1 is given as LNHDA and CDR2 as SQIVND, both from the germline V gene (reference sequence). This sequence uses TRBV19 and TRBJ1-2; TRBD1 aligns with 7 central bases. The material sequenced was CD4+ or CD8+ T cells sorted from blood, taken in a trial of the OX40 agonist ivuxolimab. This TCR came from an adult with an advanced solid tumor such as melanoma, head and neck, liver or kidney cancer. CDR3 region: CASSRTGTAPNYGYTF. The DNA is TGTGCCAGTAGTAGGACAGGAACTGCCCCGAACTATGGCTACACCTTC.